This T cell receptor beta chain comes out of a study of CD8 T cells in Susac syndrome. On this clonotype itself: Its antigen is as yet unknown.

Reverse transcription of about 0.45 to 1 ug RNA was carried out with random hexamers. Each CDR3 protein is one row after TCRdb ran MiXCR on the immunoSEQ multiplex PCR reads. Of around 200,000 distinct CDR3 sequences listed, 90% to 97% were seen once; the top ten hold 0.098%. Study-wide results and caveats: Clonal expansion was absent from the CD4+ T cell repertoires in Susac syndrome.

The V gene lost 0 bases and the J gene lost 7 bases, with 12 bases spanning the gap. Germline values: CDR1 MNHEY, CDR2 SVGEGT. This CDR3 spans 14 amino acids. Sequencing input: CD4+ T cells from PBMCs. This receptor was obtained from a human donor with Susac syndrome. V usage is TRBV6-2 or TRBV6-3 and J usage is TRBJ2-5; D may be TRBD2 (5 bases). CDR3 sequence (DNA): TGTGCCAGCAGTTACTCGAGGGCCGCAGGGACCCAGTACTTC. Amino acid sequence: CASSYSRAAGTQYF.